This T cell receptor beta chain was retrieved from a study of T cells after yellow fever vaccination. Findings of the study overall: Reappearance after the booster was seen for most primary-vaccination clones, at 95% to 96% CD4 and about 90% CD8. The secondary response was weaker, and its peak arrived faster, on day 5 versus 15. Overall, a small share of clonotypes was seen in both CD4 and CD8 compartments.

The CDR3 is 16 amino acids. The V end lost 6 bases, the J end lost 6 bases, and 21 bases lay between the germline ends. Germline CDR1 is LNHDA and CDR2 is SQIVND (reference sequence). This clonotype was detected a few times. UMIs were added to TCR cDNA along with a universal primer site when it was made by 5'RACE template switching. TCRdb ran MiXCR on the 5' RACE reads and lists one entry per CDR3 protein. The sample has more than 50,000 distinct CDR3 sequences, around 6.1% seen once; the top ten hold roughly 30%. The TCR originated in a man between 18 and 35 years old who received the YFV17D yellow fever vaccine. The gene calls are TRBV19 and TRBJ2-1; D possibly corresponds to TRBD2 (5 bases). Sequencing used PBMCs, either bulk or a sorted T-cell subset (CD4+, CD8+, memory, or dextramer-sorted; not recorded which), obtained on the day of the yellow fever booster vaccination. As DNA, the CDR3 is TGTGCCAGTAGCCCAGGAGAGGGTAAACGGTTCAATGAGCAGTTCTTC. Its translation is CASSPGEGKRFNEQFF. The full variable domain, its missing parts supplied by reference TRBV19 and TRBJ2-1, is DGGITQSPKYLFRKEGQNVTLSCEQNLNHDAMYWYRQDPGQGLRLIYYSQIVNDFQKGDIAEGYSVSREKKESFPLTVTSAQKNPTAFYLCASSPGEGKRFNEQFFGPGTRLTVL.